This T cell receptor beta chain was recovered during a study of shared clonotypes between healthy human individuals. Across the whole study: Three CD4 naive, three CD4 memory, two CD8 naive and one CD8 memory plate were used per donor.

Notes on the study in general: Deeper or shallower sequencing was expected to change how clonotypes are shared among donors. Sharing across four donors was highest in naive CD4 (around 5%) and lowest in memory CD8 (roughly 0.4%).

On this clone itself: The antigen is undetermined.

The CDR3 spans 16 residues. Trimming cost V 5 bases and J 4 bases, with 17 bases left between them. Germline V lookup: CDR1 MNHEY, CDR2 SMNVEV (reference sequence). Some clones are missing from TCRdb's copy, which holds only in-frame ones; the method was immunoSEQ multiplex PCR. The sample lists about 1.1 million clones; approximately 80% were seen once. This sequence originates from a man younger than 30 in good health. Some clones in this sample may be carry-over from other donors' samples. The chain recombines TRBV27 with TRBJ2-2, with D possibly being TRBD1 (7 bases). The sample consisted of memory CD4+ T cells from PBMCs. Subset: CD45RA-negative fraction. The CDR3 nucleotides read TGTGCCAGCAGTCCAAACAGGGGAGGTGGCACCGGGGAGCTGTTTTTT. As protein: CASSPNRGGGTGELFF.